This TCR beta chain was identified in a study of shared clonotypes between healthy human individuals. Germline V CDR1 and CDR2: SNHLY, FYNNEI. V shed 8 bases and J shed 1 base, with 23 bases lying between them. This CDR3 region has 17 residues. TCRdb keeps only in-frame clones here, not all; method: immunoSEQ multiplex PCR. The repertoire holds around 650,000 clones, 96% seen once, with around 0.1% in the top ten. Study-wide results and limits: Specimens sampled were limited to blood, with tissue repertoires likely differing.

With respect to this clone: The antigen remains undetermined.

As defined, naive CD8 cells were CD45RO-negative and positively selected for CCR7, with terminally differentiated effector memory CD45RA+ cells excluded. Sequenced sample: naive CD8+ T cells sorted from blood. The chain uses TRBV2 and TRBJ1-1; weak D call: TRBD1 (5 bases). This TCR derives from a woman in her 30s in good health. The CDR3 sequence is CASFRTAGRVQNTEAFF. DNA of the CDR3: TGTGCCAGCTTCCGCACCGCAGGGAGGGTACAGAACACTGAAGCTTTCTTT.